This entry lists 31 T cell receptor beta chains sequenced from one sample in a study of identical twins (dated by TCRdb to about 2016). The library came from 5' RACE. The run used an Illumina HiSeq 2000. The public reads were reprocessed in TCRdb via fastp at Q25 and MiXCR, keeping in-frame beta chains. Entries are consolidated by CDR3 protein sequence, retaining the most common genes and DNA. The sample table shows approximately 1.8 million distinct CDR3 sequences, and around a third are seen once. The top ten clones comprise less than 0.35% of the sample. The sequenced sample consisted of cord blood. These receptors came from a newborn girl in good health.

CDR3 sequence: CASRESGGLTDTQYF. As DNA, the CDR3 is TGTGCCAGCAGGGAGTCGGGGGGCCTTACAGATACGCAGTATTTT. The V call is TRBV2, the J call TRBJ2-3, with a tentative D call TRBD2 (7 bases). This CDR3 is built from 15 residues. The V end was cut by 6 bases, the J end by 3 bases, with 16 bases between. Per germline, CDR1 SNHLY and CDR2 FYNNEI.

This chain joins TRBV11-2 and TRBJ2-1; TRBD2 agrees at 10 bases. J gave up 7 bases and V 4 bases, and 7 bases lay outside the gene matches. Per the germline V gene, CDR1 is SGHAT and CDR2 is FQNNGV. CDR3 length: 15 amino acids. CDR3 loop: CASSSGLAEGNEQFF. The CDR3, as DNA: TGTGCCAGCAGCTCCGGACTAGCGGAGGGGAATGAGCAGTTCTTC. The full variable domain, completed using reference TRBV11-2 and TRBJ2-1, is EAGVAQSPRYKIIEKRQSVAFWCNPISGHATLYWYQQILGQGPKLLIQFQNNGVVDDSQLPKDRFSAERLKGVDSTLKIQPAKLEDSAVYLCASSSGLAEGNEQFFGPGTRLTVL.

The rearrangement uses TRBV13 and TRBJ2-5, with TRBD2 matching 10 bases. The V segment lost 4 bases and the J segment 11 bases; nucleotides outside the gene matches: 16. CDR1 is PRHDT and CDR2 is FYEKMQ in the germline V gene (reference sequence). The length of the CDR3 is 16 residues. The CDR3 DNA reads TGTGCCAGCAGCTATTCTAGCGGGAGAGCCTACAATGAGCAGTACTTC. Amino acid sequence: CASSYSSGRAYNEQYF. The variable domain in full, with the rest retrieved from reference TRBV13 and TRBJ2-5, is AAGVIQSPRHLIKEKRETATLKCYPIPRHDTVYWYQQGPGQDPQFLISFYEKMQSDKGSIPDRFSAQQFSDYHSELNMSSLELGDSALYFCASSYSSGRAYNEQYFGPGTRLLVL.

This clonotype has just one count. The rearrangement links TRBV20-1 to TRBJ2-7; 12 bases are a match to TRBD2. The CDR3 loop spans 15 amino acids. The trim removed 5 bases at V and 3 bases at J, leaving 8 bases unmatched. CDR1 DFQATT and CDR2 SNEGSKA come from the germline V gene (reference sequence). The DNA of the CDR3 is TGCAGTGCTTCAAAGCTAGCGGGAGGGAACTACGAGCAGTACTTC. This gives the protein CSASKLAGGNYEQYF.

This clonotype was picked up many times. The CDR3 DNA reads as TGCGCCAGCAGCGCAACTAGCGACAATGAGCAGTTCTTC. It specifies CASSATSDNEQFF. The J gene is TRBJ2-1, the V gene TRBV5-1; TRBD2 aligns across 7 bases. The length of the CDR3 is 13 residues. With 4 bases clipped from V and 5 bases from J, the junction kept 3 bases outside the gene matches. Per germline, CDR1 SGHRS and CDR2 YFSETQ.

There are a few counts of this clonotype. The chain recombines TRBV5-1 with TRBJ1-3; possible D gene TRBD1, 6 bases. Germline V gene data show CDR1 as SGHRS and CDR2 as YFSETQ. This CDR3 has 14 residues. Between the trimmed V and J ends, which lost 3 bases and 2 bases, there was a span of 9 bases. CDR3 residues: CASSWGTTGNTIYF. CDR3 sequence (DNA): TGCGCCAGCAGCTGGGGGACAACTGGAAACACCATATATTTT.

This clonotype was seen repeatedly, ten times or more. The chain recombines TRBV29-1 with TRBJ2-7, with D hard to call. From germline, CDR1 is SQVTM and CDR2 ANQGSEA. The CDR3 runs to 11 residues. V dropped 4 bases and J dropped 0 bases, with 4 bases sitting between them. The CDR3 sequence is CSVADSYEQYF. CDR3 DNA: TGCAGCGTTGCGGACTCCTACGAGCAGTACTTC.

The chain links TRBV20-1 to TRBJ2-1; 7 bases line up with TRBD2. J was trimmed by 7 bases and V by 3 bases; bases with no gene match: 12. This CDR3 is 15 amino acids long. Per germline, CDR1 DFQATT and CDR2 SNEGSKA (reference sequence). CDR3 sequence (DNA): TGCAGTGCTAGGCGGGCCTGGGGGGGACCAAATGAGCAGTTCTTC. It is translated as CSARRAWGGPNEQFF.

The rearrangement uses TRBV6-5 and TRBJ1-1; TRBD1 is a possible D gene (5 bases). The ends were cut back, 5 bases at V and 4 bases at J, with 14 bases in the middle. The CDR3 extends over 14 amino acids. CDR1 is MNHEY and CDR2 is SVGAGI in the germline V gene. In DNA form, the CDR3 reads TGTGCCAGCAGTCGAGGGGCGGAGGGCACTGAAGCTTTCTTT. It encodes CASSRGAEGTEAFF.

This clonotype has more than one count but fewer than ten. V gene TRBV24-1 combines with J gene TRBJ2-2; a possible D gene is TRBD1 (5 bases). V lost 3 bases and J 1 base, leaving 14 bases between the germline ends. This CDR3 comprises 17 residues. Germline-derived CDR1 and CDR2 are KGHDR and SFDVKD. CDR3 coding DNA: TGTGCCACCAGTGATAGTAGGACACCCCTGAACACCGGGGAGCTGTTTTTT. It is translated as CATSDSRTPLNTGELFF.

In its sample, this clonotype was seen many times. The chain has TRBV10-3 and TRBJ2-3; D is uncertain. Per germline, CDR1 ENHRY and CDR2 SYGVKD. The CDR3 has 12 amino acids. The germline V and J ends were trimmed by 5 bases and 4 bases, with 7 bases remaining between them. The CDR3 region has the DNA TGTGCCATCAGTTTAGCCTCAGATACGCAGTATTTT. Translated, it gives CAISLASDTQYF.

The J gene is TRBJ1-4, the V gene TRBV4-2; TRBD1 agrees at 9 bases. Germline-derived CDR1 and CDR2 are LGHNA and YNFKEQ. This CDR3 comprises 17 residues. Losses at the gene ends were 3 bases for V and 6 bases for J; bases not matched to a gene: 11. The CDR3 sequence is CASSQPPGQGYHEKLFF. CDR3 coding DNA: TGTGCCAGCAGCCAGCCCCCGGGACAGGGATATCATGAAAAACTGTTTTTT.

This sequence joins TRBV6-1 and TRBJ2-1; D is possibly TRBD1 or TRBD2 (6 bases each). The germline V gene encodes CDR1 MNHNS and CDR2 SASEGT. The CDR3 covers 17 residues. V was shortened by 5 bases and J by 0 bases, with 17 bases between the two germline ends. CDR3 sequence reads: CASSPPGRGLSYNEQFF. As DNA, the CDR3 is TGTGCCAGCAGTCCTCCCGGACGGGGGCTCTCCTACAATGAGCAGTTCTTC.

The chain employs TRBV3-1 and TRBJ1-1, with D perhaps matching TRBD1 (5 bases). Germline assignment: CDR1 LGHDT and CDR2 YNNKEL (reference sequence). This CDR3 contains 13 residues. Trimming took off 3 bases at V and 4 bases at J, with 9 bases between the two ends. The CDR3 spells CASSQMRGTEAFF. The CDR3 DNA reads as TGTGCCAGCAGCCAGATGAGGGGCACTGAAGCTTTCTTT. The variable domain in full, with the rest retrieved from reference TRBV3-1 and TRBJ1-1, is DTAVSQTPKYLVTQMGNDKSIKCEQNLGHDTMYWYKQDSKKFLKIMFSYNNKELIINETVPNRFSPKSPDKAHLNLHINSLELGDSAVYFCASSQMRGTEAFFGQGTRLTVV.

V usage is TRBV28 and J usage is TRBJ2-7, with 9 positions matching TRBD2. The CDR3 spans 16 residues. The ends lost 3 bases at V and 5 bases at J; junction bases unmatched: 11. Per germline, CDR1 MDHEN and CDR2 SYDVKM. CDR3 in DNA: TGTGCCAGCAGTTTCAATGTAATAGCGGGAGCCCACGAGCAGTACTTC. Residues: CASSFNVIAGAHEQYF. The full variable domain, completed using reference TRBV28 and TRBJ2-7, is DVKVTQSSRYLVKRTGEKVFLECVQDMDHENMFWYRQDPGLGLRLIYFSYDVKMKEKGDIPEGYSVSREKKERFSLILESASTNQTSMYLCASSFNVIAGAHEQYFGPGTRLTVT.

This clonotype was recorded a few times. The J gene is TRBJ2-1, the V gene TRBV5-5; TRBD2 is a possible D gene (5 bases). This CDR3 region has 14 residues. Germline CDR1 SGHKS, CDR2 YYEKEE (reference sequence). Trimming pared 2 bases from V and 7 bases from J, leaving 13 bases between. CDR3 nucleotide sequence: TGTGCCAGCAGCTTCCCCGGGATCAGGAATGAGCAGTTCTTC. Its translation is CASSFPGIRNEQFF. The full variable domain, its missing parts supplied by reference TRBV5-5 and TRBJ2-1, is DAGVTQSPTHLIKTRGQQVTLRCSPISGHKSVSWYQQVLGQGPQFIFQYYEKEERGRGNFPDRFSARQFPNYSSELNVNALLLGDSALYLCASSFPGIRNEQFFGPGTRLTVL.

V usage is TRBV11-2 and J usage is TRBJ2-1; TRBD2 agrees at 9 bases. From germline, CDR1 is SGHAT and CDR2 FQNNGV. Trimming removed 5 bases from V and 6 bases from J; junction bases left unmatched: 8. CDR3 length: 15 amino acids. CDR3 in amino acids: CASSPRVRGGNEQFF. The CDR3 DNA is TGTGCCAGCAGCCCTCGCGTGCGGGGGGGCAATGAGCAGTTCTTC. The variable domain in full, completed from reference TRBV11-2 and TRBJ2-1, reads EAGVAQSPRYKIIEKRQSVAFWCNPISGHATLYWYQQILGQGPKLLIQFQNNGVVDDSQLPKDRFSAERLKGVDSTLKIQPAKLEDSAVYLCASSPRVRGGNEQFFGPGTRLTVL.

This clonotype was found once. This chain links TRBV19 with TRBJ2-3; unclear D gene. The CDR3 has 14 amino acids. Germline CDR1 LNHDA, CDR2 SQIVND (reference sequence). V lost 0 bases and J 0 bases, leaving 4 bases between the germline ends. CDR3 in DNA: TGTGCCAGTAGTATAGACGGAAGCACAGATACGCAGTATTTT. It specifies CASSIDGSTDTQYF.

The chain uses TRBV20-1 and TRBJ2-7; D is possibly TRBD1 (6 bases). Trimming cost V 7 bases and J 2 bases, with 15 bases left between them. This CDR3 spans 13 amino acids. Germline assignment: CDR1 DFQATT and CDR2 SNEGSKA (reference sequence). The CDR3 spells CSDLGGGPYEQYF. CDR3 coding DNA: TGCAGTGACCTGGGTGGGGGCCCCTACGAGCAGTACTTC.

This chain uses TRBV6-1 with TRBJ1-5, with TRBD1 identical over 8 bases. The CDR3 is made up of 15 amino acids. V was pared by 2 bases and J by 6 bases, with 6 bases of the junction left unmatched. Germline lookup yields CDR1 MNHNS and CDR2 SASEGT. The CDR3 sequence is CASSEQQGVFQPQHF. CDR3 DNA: TGTGCCAGCAGTGAACAACAGGGGGTTTTTCAGCCCCAGCATTTT.

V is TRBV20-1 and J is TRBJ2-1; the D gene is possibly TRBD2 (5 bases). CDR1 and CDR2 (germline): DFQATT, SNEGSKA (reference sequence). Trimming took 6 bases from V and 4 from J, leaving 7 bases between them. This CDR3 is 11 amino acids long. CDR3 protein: CSAERYNEQFF. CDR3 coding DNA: TGCAGTGCGGAGCGGTACAATGAGCAGTTCTTC.

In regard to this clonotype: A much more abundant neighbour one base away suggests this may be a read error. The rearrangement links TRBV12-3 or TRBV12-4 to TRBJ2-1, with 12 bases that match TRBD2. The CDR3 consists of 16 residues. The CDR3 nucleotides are TGTCCCAGCAGTTCGACTAGCGGGGGCACCTACAATGAGCAGTTCTTC. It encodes CPSSSTSGGTYNEQFF.

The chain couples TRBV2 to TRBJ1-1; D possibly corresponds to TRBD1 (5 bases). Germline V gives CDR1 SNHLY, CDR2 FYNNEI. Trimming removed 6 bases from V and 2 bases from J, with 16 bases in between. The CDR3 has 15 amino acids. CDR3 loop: CASRPHGGGNTEAFF. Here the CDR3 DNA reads TGTGCCAGCAGGCCTCATGGGGGGGGAAACACTGAAGCTTTCTTT.

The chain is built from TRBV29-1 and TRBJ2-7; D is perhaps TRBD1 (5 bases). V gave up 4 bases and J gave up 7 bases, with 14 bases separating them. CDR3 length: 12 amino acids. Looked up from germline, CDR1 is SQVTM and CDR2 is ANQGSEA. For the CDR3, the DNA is TGCAGCGTTGGCGGCAGGGTCGGAGAGCAGTACTTC. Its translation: CSVGGRVGEQYF.

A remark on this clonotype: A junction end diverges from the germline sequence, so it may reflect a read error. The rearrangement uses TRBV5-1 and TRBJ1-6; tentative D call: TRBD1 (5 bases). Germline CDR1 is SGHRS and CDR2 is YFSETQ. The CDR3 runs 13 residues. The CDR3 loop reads CASSLTGDSPPHF. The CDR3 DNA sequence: TGCGCCAGCAGCCTAACAGGAGATTCACCCCCCCACTTT.

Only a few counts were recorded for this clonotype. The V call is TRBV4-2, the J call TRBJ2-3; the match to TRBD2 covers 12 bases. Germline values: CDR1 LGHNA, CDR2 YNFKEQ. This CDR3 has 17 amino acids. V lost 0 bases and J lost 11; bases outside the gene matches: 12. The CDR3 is CASSQDRLAGGPREQYF. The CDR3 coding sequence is TGTGCCAGCAGCCAAGATCGGCTAGCGGGGGGGCCACGGGAGCAGTATTTT.

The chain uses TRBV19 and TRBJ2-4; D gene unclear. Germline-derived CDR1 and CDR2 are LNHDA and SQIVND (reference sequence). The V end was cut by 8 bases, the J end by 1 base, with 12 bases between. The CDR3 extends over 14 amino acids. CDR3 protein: CASATDGAKNIQYF. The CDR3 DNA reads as TGTGCCAGTGCCACCGACGGGGCCAAAAACATTCAGTACTTC.

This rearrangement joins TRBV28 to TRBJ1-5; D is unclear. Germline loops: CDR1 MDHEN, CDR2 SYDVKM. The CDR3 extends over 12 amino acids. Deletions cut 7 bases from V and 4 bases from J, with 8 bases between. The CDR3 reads CASNVINQPQHF. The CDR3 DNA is TGTGCCAGCAACGTGATTAATCAGCCCCAGCATTTT.

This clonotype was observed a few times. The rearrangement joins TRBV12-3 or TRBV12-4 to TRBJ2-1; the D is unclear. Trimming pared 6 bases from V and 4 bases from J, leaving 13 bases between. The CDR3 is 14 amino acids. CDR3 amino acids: CASSRMVGYNEQFF. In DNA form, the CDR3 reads TGTGCCAGCAGCCGCATGGTGGGGTACAATGAGCAGTTCTTC.

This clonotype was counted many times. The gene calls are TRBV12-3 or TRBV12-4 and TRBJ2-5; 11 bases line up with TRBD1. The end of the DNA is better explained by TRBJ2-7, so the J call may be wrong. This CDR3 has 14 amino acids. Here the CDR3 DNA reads TGTGCCAGCAGTTTCAGGACAGGGGGCAACGAGCAGTACTTC. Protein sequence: CASSFRTGGNEQYF.

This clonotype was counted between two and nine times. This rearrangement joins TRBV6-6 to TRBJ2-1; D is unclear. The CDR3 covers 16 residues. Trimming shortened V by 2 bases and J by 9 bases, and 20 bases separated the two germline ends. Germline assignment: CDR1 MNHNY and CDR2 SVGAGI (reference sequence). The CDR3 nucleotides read TGTGCCAGCAGTTACGACTCCCACCCTATGTGGGGTGAGCAGTTCTTC. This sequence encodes CASSYDSHPMWGEQFF.